This T cell receptor (beta chain) was documented in a study of a mutant IDH1 vaccine in newly diagnosed glioma. About the study: Patients in the study were vaccinated eight times, receiving shots in weeks 1, 3, 5, 7, 11, 15, 19 and 23. Initiation of the vaccine course occurred 4-6 weeks after radiotherapy alone, or alongside temozolomide cycles. Most patients had received both radiotherapy and temozolomide, the prior options being radiotherapy, temozolomide, or both.

Worth noting for this clone: Its antigen remains unidentified.

The time point was: week 11, during vaccination. Alongside topical imiquimod, each dose of vaccine comprised 300 ug of mutant IDH1 20-mer peptide. Patients carried new grade 3 or 4 IDH1-mutant astrocytomas lacking nuclear ATRX. Some clones are missing from TCRdb's copy, which holds only in-frame ones; the method was immunoSEQ multiplex PCR. This table has around 120,000 clones, roughly 75% appearing once. This TCR was recovered from a middle-aged man with glioma. The input for sequencing was PBMCs, taken from a glioma patient whose treatment included an IDH1 peptide vaccine.

The DNA for the CDR3 is TGTGCCAGCAGTCCGTCGGGGGTGGTAACCCAGCATTTT. It encodes CASSPSGVVTQHF. J is TRBJ1-5 and V is TRBV27, with D perhaps TRBD1 (5 bases). Germline-derived CDR1 and CDR2 are MNHEY and SMNVEV (reference sequence). The CDR3 runs to 13 residues. Trimming stripped 5 bases from V and 11 bases from J, with 16 bases between.